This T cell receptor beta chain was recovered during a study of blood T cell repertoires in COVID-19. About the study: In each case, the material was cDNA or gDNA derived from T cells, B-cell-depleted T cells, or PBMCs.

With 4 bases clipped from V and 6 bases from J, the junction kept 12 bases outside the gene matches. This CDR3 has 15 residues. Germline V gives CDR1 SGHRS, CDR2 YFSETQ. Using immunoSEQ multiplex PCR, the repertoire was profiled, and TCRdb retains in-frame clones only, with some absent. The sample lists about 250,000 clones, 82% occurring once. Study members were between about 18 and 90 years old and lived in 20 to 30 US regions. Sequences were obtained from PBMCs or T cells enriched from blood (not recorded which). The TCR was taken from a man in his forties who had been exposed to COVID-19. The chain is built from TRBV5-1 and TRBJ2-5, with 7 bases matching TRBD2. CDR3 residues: CASSVSPRREKTQYF. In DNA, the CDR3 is TGCGCCAGCAGCGTCTCCCCTCGGCGGGAGAAGACCCAGTACTTC.